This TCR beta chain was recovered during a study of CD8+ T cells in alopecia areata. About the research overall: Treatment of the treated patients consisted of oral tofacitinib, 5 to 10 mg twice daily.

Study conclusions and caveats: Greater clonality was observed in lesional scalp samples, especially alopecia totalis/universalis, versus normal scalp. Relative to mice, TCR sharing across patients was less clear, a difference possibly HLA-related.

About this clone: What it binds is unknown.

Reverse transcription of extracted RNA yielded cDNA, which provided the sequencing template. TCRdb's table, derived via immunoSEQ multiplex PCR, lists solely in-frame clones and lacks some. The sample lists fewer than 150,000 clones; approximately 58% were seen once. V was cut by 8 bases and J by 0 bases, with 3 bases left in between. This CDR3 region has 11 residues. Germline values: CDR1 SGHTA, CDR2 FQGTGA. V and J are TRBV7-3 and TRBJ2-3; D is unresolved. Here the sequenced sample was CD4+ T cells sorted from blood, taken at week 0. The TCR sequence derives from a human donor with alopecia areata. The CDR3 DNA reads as TGTGCCAGCGAGAGCACAGATACGCAGTATTTT. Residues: CASESTDTQYF.